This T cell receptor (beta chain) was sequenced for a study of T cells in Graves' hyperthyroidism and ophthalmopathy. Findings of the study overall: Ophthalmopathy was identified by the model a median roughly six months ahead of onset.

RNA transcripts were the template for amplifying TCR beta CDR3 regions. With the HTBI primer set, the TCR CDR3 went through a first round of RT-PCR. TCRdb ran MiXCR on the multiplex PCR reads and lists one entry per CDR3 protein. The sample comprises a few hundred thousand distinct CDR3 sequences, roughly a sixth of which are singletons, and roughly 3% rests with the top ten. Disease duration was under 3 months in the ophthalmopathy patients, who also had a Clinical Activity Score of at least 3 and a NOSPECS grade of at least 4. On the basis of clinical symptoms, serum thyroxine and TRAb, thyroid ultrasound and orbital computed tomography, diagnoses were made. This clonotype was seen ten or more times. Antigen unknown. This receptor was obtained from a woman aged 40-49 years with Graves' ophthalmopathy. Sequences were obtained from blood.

CDR3: CSRPNAGYSTDTQYF. The DNA of the CDR3 is TGCAGTAGACCCAACGCAGGGTATAGTACAGATACGCAGTATTTT. V usage is TRBV20-1 and J usage is TRBJ2-3; possibly TRBD1 for D (5 bases). CDR1 is DFQATT, CDR2 SNEGSKA, per germline (reference sequence). The CDR3 extends over 15 amino acids. Trimming left V 8 bases short and J 3 bases short, with 21 bases between.